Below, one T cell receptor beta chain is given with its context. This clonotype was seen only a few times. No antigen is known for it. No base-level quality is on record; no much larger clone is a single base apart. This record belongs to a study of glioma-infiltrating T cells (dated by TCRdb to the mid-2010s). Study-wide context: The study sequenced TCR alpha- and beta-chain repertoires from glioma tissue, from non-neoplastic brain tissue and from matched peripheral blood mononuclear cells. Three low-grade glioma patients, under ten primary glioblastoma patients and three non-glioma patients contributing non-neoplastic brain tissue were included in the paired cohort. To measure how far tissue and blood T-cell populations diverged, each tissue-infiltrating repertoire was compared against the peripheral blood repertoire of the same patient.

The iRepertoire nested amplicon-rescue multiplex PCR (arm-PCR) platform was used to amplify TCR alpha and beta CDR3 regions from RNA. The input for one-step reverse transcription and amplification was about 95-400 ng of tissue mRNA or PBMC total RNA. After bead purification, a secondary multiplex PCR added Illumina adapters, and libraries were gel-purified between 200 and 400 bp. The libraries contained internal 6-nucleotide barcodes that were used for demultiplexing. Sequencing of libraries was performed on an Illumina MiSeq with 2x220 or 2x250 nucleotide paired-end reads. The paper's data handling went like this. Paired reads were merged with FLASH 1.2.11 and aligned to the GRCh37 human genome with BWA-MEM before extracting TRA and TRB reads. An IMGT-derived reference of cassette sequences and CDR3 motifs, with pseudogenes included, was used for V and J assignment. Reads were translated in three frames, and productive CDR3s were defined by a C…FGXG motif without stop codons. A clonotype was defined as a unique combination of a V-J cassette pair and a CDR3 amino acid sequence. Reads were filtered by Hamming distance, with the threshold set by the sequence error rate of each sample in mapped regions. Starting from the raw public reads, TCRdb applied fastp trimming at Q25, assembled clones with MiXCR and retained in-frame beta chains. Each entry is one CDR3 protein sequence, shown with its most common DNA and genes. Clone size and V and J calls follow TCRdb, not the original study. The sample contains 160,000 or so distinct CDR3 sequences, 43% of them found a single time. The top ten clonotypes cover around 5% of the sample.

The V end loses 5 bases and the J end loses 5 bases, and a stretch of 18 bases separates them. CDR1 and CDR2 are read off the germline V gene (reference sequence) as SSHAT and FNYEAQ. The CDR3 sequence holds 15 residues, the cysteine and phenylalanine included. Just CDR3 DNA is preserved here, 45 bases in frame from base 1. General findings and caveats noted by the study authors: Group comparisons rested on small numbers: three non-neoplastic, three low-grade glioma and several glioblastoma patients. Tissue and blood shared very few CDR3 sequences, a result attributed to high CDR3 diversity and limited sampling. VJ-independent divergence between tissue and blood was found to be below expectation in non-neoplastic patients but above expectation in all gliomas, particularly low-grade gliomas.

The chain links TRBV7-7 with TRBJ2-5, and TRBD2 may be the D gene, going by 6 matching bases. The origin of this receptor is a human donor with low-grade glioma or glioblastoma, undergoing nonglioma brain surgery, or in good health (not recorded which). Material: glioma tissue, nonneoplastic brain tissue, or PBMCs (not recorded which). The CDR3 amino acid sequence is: CASSRTGGAGETQYF. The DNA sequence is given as TGTGCCAGCAGCCGTACAGGAGGGGCTGGGGAGACCCAGTACTTC.